This T cell receptor (beta chain) was sequenced for a study of PD-1 blockade in classical Hodgkin lymphoma. Looking at the study overall: Patients were dosed intravenously with nivolumab at 3 mg/kg every 2 weeks. Findings and limits, study-wide: Newly diagnosed patients had diversity similar to the baseline diversity of complete responders. Unlike CD8+ TCR diversity, which did not rise significantly by C4D1, CD4+ TCR diversity did. Newly diagnosed patients reportedly had lower baseline TCR diversity than healthy donors.

Generated by immunoSEQ multiplex PCR, the TCRdb table keeps only in-frame clones and is missing some. The sample lists tens of thousands of clones; approximately 90% were seen once. On this clone itself: Antigen unknown.

Every patient experienced relapse after autologous stem cell transplantation, and brentuximab vedotin exposure varied. This CDR3 region has 15 residues. J was trimmed by 6 bases and V by 0 bases; bases with no gene match: 8. Germline lookup yields CDR1 GTSNPN and CDR2 SVGIG (reference sequence). The sample was peripheral blood mononuclear cells (PBMCs), taken at baseline. The receptor was isolated from a human donor with classical Hodgkin lymphoma. The chain joins TRBV30 to TRBJ2-4, with TRBD2 identical over 7 bases. CDR3 amino acids: CAWSVAGSETNIQYF. DNA for the CDR3: TGTGCCTGGAGTGTAGCGGGGTCCGAGACAAACATTCAGTACTTC.